One TCR beta chain is described in this entry. The data were taken from a study of cytomegalovirus exposure and HLA in healthy donors. Primers for the PCR totalled 60 Vbeta and 13 Jbeta. Using immunoSEQ multiplex PCR, the repertoire was profiled, and TCRdb retains in-frame clones only, with some absent. The sample has about 170,000 clones; the top ten hold 0.79%. Between the trimmed V and J ends, which lost 0 bases and 3 bases, there was a span of 15 bases. In germline, CDR1 is SGHRS, CDR2 YFSETQ. The CDR3 is 16 residues long. The rearrangement links TRBV5-1 to TRBJ1-1, with a weak D call TRBD1 (6 bases). Sequenced input: PBMCs. This sequence originates from a woman between 18 and 29 years old in good health and CMV-seropositive. This CDR3 is CASSLGGGGQDTEAFF. CDR3 nucleotides: TGCGCCAGCAGCTTGGGCGGGGGCGGGCAGGACACTGAAGCTTTCTTT.